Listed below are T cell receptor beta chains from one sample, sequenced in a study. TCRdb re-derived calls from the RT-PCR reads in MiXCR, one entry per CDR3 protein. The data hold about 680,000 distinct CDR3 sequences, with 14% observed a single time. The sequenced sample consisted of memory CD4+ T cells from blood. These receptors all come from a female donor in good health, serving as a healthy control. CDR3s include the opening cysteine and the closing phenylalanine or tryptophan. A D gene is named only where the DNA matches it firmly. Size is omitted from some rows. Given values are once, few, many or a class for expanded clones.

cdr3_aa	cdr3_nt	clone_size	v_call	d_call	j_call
CASSFDSFNPISGANVLTF	TGTGCCAGCAGTTTTGACAGTTTCAACCCGATCTCTGGGGCCAACGTCCTGACTTTC	few	TRBV6-1	NA	TRBJ2-6
CASSVGGQVGYTF	TGTGCCAGCAGCGTAGGGGGACAGGTTGGCTACACCTTC	few	TRBV9	TRBD1	TRBJ1-2
CASSPLITDTQYF	TGTGCCAGCAGCCCTTTGATCACAGATACGCAGTATTTT	NA	TRBV2	NA	TRBJ2-3
CASSYSSSGSYGELFF	TGTGCCAGCAGTTACTCATCTAGCGGGAGTTACGGGGAGCTGTTTTTT	many	TRBV6-5	TRBD2	TRBJ2-2
CASSEETGEYDGYTF	TGTGCCAGCAGTGAAGAGACAGGGGAGTACGATGGCTACACCTTC	NA	TRBV2	TRBD1	TRBJ1-2
CASSGTSGRRETQYF	TGTGCCAGCAGCGGGACTAGCGGGAGAAGAGAGACCCAGTACTTC	NA	TRBV2	TRBD2	TRBJ2-5
CASSQDGPGLAGGNEQFF	TGCGCCAGCAGCCAAGATGGCCCGGGGCTAGCGGGGGGCAATGAGCAGTTCTTC	NA	TRBV4-3	TRBD2	TRBJ2-1
CSARPGTLNEKLFF	TGCAGTGCTAGACCCGGGACCCTTAATGAAAAACTGTTTTTT	few	TRBV20-1	NA	TRBJ1-4
CASSSHGGGGYEQYF	TGCGCCAGCAGCTCGCACGGCGGGGGGGGCTACGAGCAGTACTTC	NA	TRBV5-1	TRBD2	TRBJ2-7
CASSQAVYSIGNTIYF	TGTGCCAGCAGCCAAGCAGTATACTCCATTGGAAACACCATATATTTT	NA	TRBV14	NA	TRBJ1-3
CASSPIANTEAFF	TGCGCCAGCAGCCCCATAGCGAACACTGAAGCTTTCTTT	NA	TRBV5-1	NA	TRBJ1-1
CSAREIAATDTQYF	TGCAGTGCTAGGGAGATTGCAGCCACAGATACGCAGTATTTT	NA	TRBV20-1	NA	TRBJ2-3
CSARDPTGSDEQYF	TGCAGTGCTAGAGACCCGACAGGGTCGGACGAGCAGTACTTC	few	TRBV20-1	TRBD1	TRBJ2-7
CSANSGRENTYNEQFF	TGCAGCGCTAACTCGGGGAGGGAAAACACCTACAATGAGCAGTTCTTC	NA	TRBV29-1	TRBD2	TRBJ2-1
CASVRLAGGGETQYF	TGCGCCAGCGTCCGACTAGCGGGAGGTGGGGAGACCCAGTACTTC	NA	TRBV5-1	TRBD2	TRBJ2-5
CSASRASASTDTQYF	TGCAGTGCTAGTCGAGCGAGTGCTAGCACAGATACGCAGTATTTT	few	TRBV20-1	NA	TRBJ2-3
CASRPPDRGYGYTF	TGTGCCAGCAGACCTCCCGACAGGGGGTATGGCTACACCTTC	few	TRBV6-6	TRBD1	TRBJ1-2
CASSSIQGTYGYTF	TGTGCCAGCAGTTCAATTCAGGGGACCTATGGCTACACCTTC	NA	TRBV27	NA	TRBJ1-2
CSARDRILAGAEQYF	TGCAGTGCTAGAGATCGTATACTAGCGGGAGCCGAGCAGTACTTC	few	TRBV20-1	TRBD2	TRBJ2-7
CASSPLGTGGYEQYF	TGTGCCAGCAGCCCATTAGGGACAGGGGGCTACGAGCAGTACTTC	NA	TRBV28	TRBD1	TRBJ2-7
CASNPIPEAEAFF	TGCGCCAGCAACCCTATACCCGAAGCTGAAGCTTTCTTT	NA	TRBV5-1	NA	TRBJ1-1
CASSQFGTSGTDTQYF	TGTGCCAGCAGTCAATTTGGGACTAGCGGCACAGATACGCAGTATTTT	NA	TRBV6-5	TRBD2	TRBJ2-3
CASNSTRKNWGLAGTTDTQYF	TGTGCCAGCAACTCTACTAGAAAGAATTGGGGACTAGCGGGAACCACAGATACGCAGTATTTT	few	TRBV6-2/TRBV6-3	TRBD2	TRBJ2-3
CASSQVDRWTGELFF	TGTGCCAGCAGCCAAGTAGACAGGTGGACCGGGGAGCTGTTTTTT	few	TRBV3-1	NA	TRBJ2-2
CSVDASGAYNEQFF	TGCAGCGTTGACGCTAGCGGGGCTTACAATGAGCAGTTCTTC	many	TRBV29-1	TRBD2	TRBJ2-1
CSVLPAGGRSYNEQFF	TGCAGCGTCCTACCGGCTGGCGGGAGGTCCTACAATGAGCAGTTCTTC	many	TRBV29-1	TRBD2	TRBJ2-1